Sequencing of this T cell receptor beta chain was carried out in a study of CXCR3-negative and CXCR3-positive naive CD8 T cells. Background on the study: Sequencing brought in approximately 140 million TRB reads altogether, and each library got about 1.5 +/- 0.3 million.

Notes on this clonotype: Its antigen is unidentified.

The method, 5' RACE with UMI labels, was used to prepare the TRB cDNA libraries. TCRdb reprocessed the 5' RACE reads and keeps a single row for each CDR3 protein, giving no DNA. The specimen's table records tens of thousands of distinct CDR3 sequences. CDR3 size: 12 residues. CDR1 is SGHRS and CDR2 is YFSETQ in the germline V gene. Findings of the study overall: Diversity ran similarly high across both naive subsets but far lower in memory CD8+ cells. A higher hydrophobicity marked the TRB CDR3s of CXCR3-positive naive cells versus CXCR3-negative naive cells.

Every CD8+ subset sample held about 280,000 flow-sorted cells, done in triplicate. Naive CD8+ T cells carried a CD45RO-CCR7+CD27+CD95- phenotype. The rearrangement links TRBV5-1 to TRBJ2-1. This sequence was found in a human donor in good health. Some clones in this sample may be carry-over from other donors' samples. What was sequenced was naive CXCR3+ CD8+ T cells from blood. Subset: CD45RO-CCR7+CD27+CD95- naive CD8+ T cells expressing CXCR3 (TNR3+). The CDR3 loop is CASSFWGNEQFF.